This T cell receptor beta chain was sequenced for a study of a mutant IDH1 vaccine in newly diagnosed glioma. Study context: In the visit schedule, V12 fell in week 35, while V13 fell in week 47. Study conclusions and caveats: Overall, 93.3% of patients had vaccine-induced immune responses.

Time point reported: week 35, safety follow-up. Every vaccine dose comprised 300 ug of mutant IDH1 20-mer peptide plus topical imiquimod. Each patient was administered eight vaccinations, scheduled in weeks 1, 3, 5, 7, 11, 15, 19 and 23. CDR1 SGHRS and CDR2 YFSETQ come from the germline V gene. The V gene lost 4 bases and the J gene lost 3 bases, with 11 bases spanning the gap. This CDR3 has 13 amino acids. Concerning this clone itself: The antigen is not known.

Method: immunoSEQ multiplex PCR; TCRdb's copy keeps in-frame clones and lacks some. Found here are roughly 68,000 clones, about 74% of them singletons; the top ten hold roughly 5%. Sequenced material: PBMCs, taken from a glioma patient whose treatment included an IDH1 peptide vaccine. The source is a man between 45 and 60 years old with glioma. The chain combines TRBV5-1 with TRBJ2-7, with a weak D call TRBD2 (5 bases). CDR3 in amino acids: CASSPDSSYEQYF. Here the CDR3 DNA reads TGCGCCAGCAGCCCGGACTCGAGCTACGAGCAGTACTTC. The whole variable domain, remainder taken from reference TRBV5-1 and TRBJ2-7, is KAGVTQTPRYLIKTRGQQVTLSCSPISGHRSVSWYQQTPGQGLQFLFEYFSETQRNKGNFPGRFSGRQFSNSRSEMNVSTLELGDSALYLCASSPDSSYEQYFGPGTRLTVT.